Reported below is one T cell receptor beta chain. The target antigen is unknown. Multiplex touch-down PCR with TRB-A/B primers amplified rearranged V-D-J TRB sequences. MiXCR, applied by TCRdb to the multiplex PCR reads, yields one record per CDR3 protein. The table records 7,000 to 8,500 distinct CDR3 sequences, approximately 50% of them present only once. The germline V gene has CDR1 SGHRS and CDR2 YFSETQ. Unmatched junction bases numbered 5, after V lost 3 bases and J lost 3 bases. The length of the CDR3 is 14 residues. This record comes from a study of T cell repertoires in aging, cancer and after chemotherapy. Points from the study as a whole: Untreated cancer patients had significantly lower blood TCR diversity than age-matched healthy donors. In cancer patients, declining TCR diversity with age involved lost richness and lost evenness.

The template was genomic DNA from peripheral blood, not RNA. This rearrangement joins TRBV5-1 to TRBJ2-7; 8 positions match TRBD2. This TCR was recovered from a human donor with a solid tumor. Sequencing input: blood. CDR3 residues: CASSSPTSGYEQYF. In DNA, the CDR3 is TGCGCCAGCAGCTCGCCCACTAGCGGCTACGAGCAGTACTTC.